This T cell receptor beta chain was retrieved from a study of T cells after yellow fever vaccination. Study findings and constraints: The bulk population could contribute abundant contaminating clonotypes to FACS-sorted repertoires.

The authors made TCR cDNA by 5'RACE template switching, adding a universal primer site and UMIs. TCRdb reprocessed the 5' RACE reads with MiXCR, giving one entry per CDR3 protein. The profile shows 25,000 or so distinct CDR3 sequences, 4% to 5% of them singletons. Trimming cost V 2 bases and J 7 bases, with 11 bases left between them. The CDR3 contains 14 residues. From germline, CDR1 is ENHRY and CDR2 SYGVKD. In this sample, this clonotype turned up many times. Specimen: PBMCs, either bulk or a sorted T-cell subset (CD4+, CD8+, memory, or dextramer-sorted; not recorded which), collected on the day of the yellow fever booster vaccination. This TCR came from a man aged 18 to 30 who received the YFV17D yellow fever vaccine. The chain combines TRBV10-3 with TRBJ1-4, with D perhaps TRBD1 (5 bases). The DNA of the CDR3 is TGTGCCATCAGTGAGGTCCAGGGCGGTGAAAAACTGTTTTTT. It codes for CAISEVQGGEKLFF.